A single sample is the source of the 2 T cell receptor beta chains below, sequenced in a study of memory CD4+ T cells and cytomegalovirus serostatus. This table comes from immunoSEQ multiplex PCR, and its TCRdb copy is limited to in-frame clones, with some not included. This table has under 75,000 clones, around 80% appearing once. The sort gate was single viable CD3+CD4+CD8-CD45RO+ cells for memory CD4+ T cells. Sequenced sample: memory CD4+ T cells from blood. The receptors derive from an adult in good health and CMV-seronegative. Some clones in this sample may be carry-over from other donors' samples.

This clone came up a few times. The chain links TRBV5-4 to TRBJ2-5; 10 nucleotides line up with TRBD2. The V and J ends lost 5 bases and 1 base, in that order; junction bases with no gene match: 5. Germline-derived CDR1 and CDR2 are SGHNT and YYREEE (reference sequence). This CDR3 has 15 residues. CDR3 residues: CASSFSGGVQETQYF. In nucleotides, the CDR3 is TGTGCCAGCAGTTTCAGCGGGGGGGTCCAAGAGACCCAGTACTTC.

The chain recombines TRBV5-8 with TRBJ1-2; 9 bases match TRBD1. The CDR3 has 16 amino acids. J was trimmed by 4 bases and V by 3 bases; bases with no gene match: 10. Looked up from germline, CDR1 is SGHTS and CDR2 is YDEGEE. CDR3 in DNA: TGTGCCAGCAGCTCCCGACAGGGGGTAGGTGTCTATGGCTACACCTTC. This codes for CASSSRQGVGVYGYTF.